Presented here are 24 T cell receptor beta chains from one specimen sequenced in a study of T cell responses to AZD1222 COVID-19 vaccine. Libraries were prepared by immunoSEQ multiplex PCR; TCRdb keeps only in-frame clonotypes and omits some of them. The data hold more than 80,000 clones, with 75% to 90% observed a single time. The specimen was peripheral blood, collected 28 days after the second AZD1222 dose. All receptors come from an adult who received the AZD1222 COVID-19 vaccine.

The J gene is TRBJ2-3, the V gene TRBV2; D possibly uses TRBD1 or TRBD2 (5 bases each). Germline lookup yields CDR1 SNHLY and CDR2 FYNNEI. This CDR3 has 16 amino acids. Trimming took off 7 bases at V and 0 bases at J, with 17 bases between the two ends. The CDR3 loop reads CASTPWGFDSTDTQYF. In DNA, the CDR3 is TGTGCCAGCACCCCTTGGGGGTTCGATAGCACAGATACGCAGTATTTT.

The gene calls are TRBV7-3 and TRBJ2-1; D is uncertain. The CDR3 is 14 amino acids. Germline CDR1 reads SGHTA; CDR2 reads FQGTGA. V gave up 0 bases and J gave up 8 bases, with 11 bases separating them. Written as DNA, the CDR3 is TGTGCCAGCAGCTTAACCGAGGCTCAGGATGAGCAGTTCTTC. It specifies CASSLTEAQDEQFF. Filled out from reference TRBV7-3 and TRBJ2-1, the complete variable domain reads GAGVSQTPSNKVTEKGKYVELRCDPISGHTALYWYRQSLGQGPEFLIYFQGTGAADDSGLPNDRFFAVRPEGSVSTLKIQRTERGDSAVYLCASSLTEAQDEQFFGPGTRLTVL.

V usage is TRBV7-2 and J usage is TRBJ2-1; no clear D gene. Germline V gives CDR1 SGHTA, CDR2 FQGNSA. Trimming pared 0 bases from V and 6 bases from J, leaving 9 bases between. The CDR3 has 14 residues. CDR3 DNA sequence: TGTGCCAGCAGCTTAGCGAGTGCTTTCAATGAGCAGTTCTTC. As protein: CASSLASAFNEQFF.

The chain uses TRBV10-3 and TRBJ2-6, with 10 bases fitting TRBD1. CDR3 length: 17 amino acids. J gave up 1 base and V 10 bases, and 10 bases lay outside the gene matches. The V gene's germline CDR1 is ENHRY and CDR2 SYGVKD. The CDR3 DNA sequence: TGTGCCACCCAGAAGGGACAGGGGATTTCTGGGGCCAACGTCCTGACTTTC. This encodes CATQKGQGISGANVLTF.

This clone was detected once. This sequence joins TRBV7-9 and TRBJ2-7; D perhaps matches TRBD2 (6 bases). Between the trimmed V and J ends, which lost 5 bases and 4 bases, there was a span of 9 bases. CDR1 and CDR2 from the germline V gene are SEHNR and FQNEAQ (reference sequence). The length of the CDR3 is 12 residues. CDR3 nucleotides: TGTGCCAGCAGCCAGAGCGGGTACGAGCAGTACTTC. This sequence encodes CASSQSGYEQYF.

The rearrangement uses TRBV2 and TRBJ1-6, with TRBD1 matching 10 bases. V dropped 6 bases and J dropped 6; count of bases not matched to a gene: 2. Germline V CDR1 and CDR2: SNHLY, FYNNEI. The CDR3 is 14 amino acids. The CDR3 sequence: CASSWDRGNSPLHF. CDR3 DNA: TGTGCCAGCAGCTGGGACAGGGGTAATTCACCCCTCCACTTT.

This clone was seen just once. The CDR3 region is CAARKQGARNNSPLHF. In nucleotides, the CDR3 is TGTGCCGCTAGGAAACAGGGGGCGAGGAATAATTCACCCCTCCACTTT. This rearrangement joins TRBV28 to TRBJ1-6, with 9 nucleotides matching TRBD1. V lost 11 bases to trimming and J lost 5 bases; unmatched junction nucleotides: 13. The CDR3 spans 16 residues. Germline loops: CDR1 MDHEN, CDR2 SYDVKM.

V and J are TRBV29-1 and TRBJ1-1; 7 bases map to TRBD1. V trimming: 5 bases; J trimming: 2 bases; junction bases outside the gene matches: 11. Per germline, CDR1 SQVTM and CDR2 ANQGSEA. The CDR3 runs to 15 residues. CDR3 coding DNA: TGCAGCGTTTCGGACAGGCCCGCGGGTAACACTGAAGCTTTCTTT. Translation gives CSVSDRPAGNTEAFF.

The V call is TRBV13, the J call TRBJ2-7, with D possibly TRBD1 on 6 matching bases. This CDR3 is 13 amino acids long. Trimming stripped 3 bases from V and 4 bases from J, with 10 bases between. Per the germline V gene, CDR1 is PRHDT and CDR2 is FYEKMQ (reference sequence). This CDR3 is CASSFLQGYEQYF. CDR3 nucleotide sequence: TGTGCCAGCAGCTTTCTTCAGGGGTACGAGCAGTACTTC.

The CDR3 DNA sequence: TGTGCCAGCAGCTTACTGCCGACAGGGCCGAACACCGGGGAGCTGTTTTTT. Protein product: CASSLLPTGPNTGELFF. The gene calls are TRBV11-2 and TRBJ2-2; 7 nucleotides align to TRBD1. CDR3 length equals 17 residues. Germline V gene lookup returns CDR1 SGHAT and CDR2 FQNNGV. V shed 2 bases and J 0 bases; nucleotides not matched to a gene: 6. The full variable domain, with the rest looked up from reference TRBV11-2 and TRBJ2-2, is EAGVAQSPRYKIIEKRQSVAFWCNPISGHATLYWYQQILGQGPKLLIQFQNNGVVDDSQLPKDRFSAERLKGVDSTLKIQPAKLEDSAVYLCASSLLPTGPNTGELFFGEGSRLTVL.

The CDR3 reads CASSTTENTEAFF. Here the CDR3 DNA reads TGTGCCAGTAGTACGACAGAGAACACTGAAGCTTTCTTT. V and J are TRBV19 and TRBJ1-1; D perhaps matches TRBD1 (5 bases). The V end lost 4 bases, the J end lost 1 base, and 7 bases lay between the germline ends. Germline loops: CDR1 LNHDA, CDR2 SQIVND (reference sequence). This CDR3 contains 13 residues.

The chain is built from TRBV5-5 and TRBJ2-3; 7 nucleotides line up with TRBD1. J gave up 7 bases and V 3 bases, and 11 bases lay outside the gene matches. The germline V gene has CDR1 SGHKS and CDR2 YYEKEE (reference sequence). The length of the CDR3 is 15 residues. CDR3 protein: CASSSGTVGSNTQYF. CDR3 in DNA: TGTGCCAGCAGCTCGGGGACAGTGGGATCAAATACGCAGTATTTT.

V gene TRBV11-2 combines with J gene TRBJ2-7; TRBD1 agrees at 9 bases. This CDR3 contains 14 residues. The J segment lost 2 bases and the V segment lost 1 base, leaving 0 bases of the junction unmatched. The germline V gene has CDR1 SGHAT and CDR2 FQNNGV. The CDR3 DNA follows: TGTGCCAGCAGCTTAGGACAGGGGGCCTACGAGCAGTACTTC. This translates into CASSLGQGAYEQYF.

The rearrangement joins TRBV18 to TRBJ2-1; 9 nucleotides line up with TRBD2. The CDR3 consists of 16 residues. Germline CDR1 and CDR2: KGHSH and LQKENI. Trimming at V came to 6 bases and at J to 3 bases, leaving 9 bases not matched to a gene. This CDR3 is CASSPLRTSVYNEQFF. CDR3 coding DNA: TGTGCCAGCTCCCCTCTGAGGACTAGCGTCTACAATGAGCAGTTCTTC. Full variable domain (missing parts from reference TRBV18 and TRBJ2-1): NAGVMQNPRHLVRRRGQEARLRCSPMKGHSHVYWYRQLPEEGLKFMVYLQKENIIDESGMPKERFSAEFPKEGPSILRIQQVVRGDSAAYFCASSPLRTSVYNEQFFGPGTRLTVL.

This clone was observed a few times. V gene TRBV30 combines with J gene TRBJ2-1; D possibly corresponds to TRBD2 (6 bases). Germline CDR1 and CDR2: GTSNPN and SVGIG (reference sequence). Trimming removed 3 bases from V and 8 bases from J, with 17 bases in between. This CDR3 spans 14 amino acids. The CDR3 DNA sequence: TGTGCCTGGAGCCGGGATATAGCGGTCTATGAGCAGTTCTTC. Protein: CAWSRDIAVYEQFF.

This chain uses TRBV19 with TRBJ2-1; D gene uncertain. Germline V CDR1 and CDR2: LNHDA, SQIVND (reference sequence). This CDR3 has 10 amino acids. V was trimmed by 8 bases and J by 9 bases, leaving 8 bases between them. In DNA form, the CDR3 reads TGTGCCAGTGGGGTCAGTGAGCAGTTCTTC. It is translated as CASGVSEQFF.

V usage is TRBV19 and J usage is TRBJ2-1; D is unresolved. The CDR3 covers 15 residues. Trimming took 4 bases from V and 1 from J, leaving 11 bases between them. Germline CDR1 and CDR2: LNHDA and SQIVND (reference sequence). Here the CDR3 DNA reads TGTGCCAGTAGTACGGAGACAATGTCCTACAATGAGCAGTTCTTC. Translated: CASSTETMSYNEQFF. The full variable domain, in which reference TRBV19 and TRBJ2-1 provide the parts outside the CDR3, is DGGITQSPKYLFRKEGQNVTLSCEQNLNHDAMYWYRQDPGQGLRLIYYSQIVNDFQKGDIAEGYSVSREKKESFPLTVTSAQKNPTAFYLCASSTETMSYNEQFFGPGTRLTVL.

J is TRBJ1-4 and V is TRBV19; D is ambiguous. V was pared by 7 bases and J by 5 bases, with 11 bases between. This CDR3 has 13 residues. Germline assignment: CDR1 LNHDA and CDR2 SQIVND (reference sequence). In DNA, the CDR3 is TGTGCCAGTAAGATGGTTGCGAATGAAAAACTGTTTTTT. Its protein is CASKMVANEKLFF.

The rearrangement uses TRBV19 and TRBJ2-1; 7 bases match TRBD2. The CDR3 is 13 amino acids. The germline CDR1 and CDR2 sequences are LNHDA and SQIVND (reference sequence). Trimming cost V 5 bases and J 8 bases; bases outside gene matches: 6. The CDR3 loop reads CASSLGGRDEQFF. CDR3 bases: TGTGCCAGTAGTTTGGGAGGGCGGGATGAGCAGTTCTTC.

This chain links TRBV27 with TRBJ2-7; 8 nucleotides line up with TRBD2. Germline lookup yields CDR1 MNHEY and CDR2 SMNVEV (reference sequence). V lost 6 bases and J lost 6; bases outside the gene matches: 22. There are 18 residues in the CDR3. The CDR3 DNA reads TGTGCCAGCAGCCCACTCTCATCCGGGACTAGAAATTTCGGCGAGCAGTACTTC. As protein: CASSPLSSGTRNFGEQYF.

This rearrangement joins TRBV30 to TRBJ1-5; 9 bases are a match to TRBD1. Germline CDR1 reads GTSNPN; CDR2 reads SVGIG (reference sequence). V shed 1 base and J 4 bases; nucleotides not matched to a gene: 2. CDR3 length equals 14 residues. CDR3 loop: CAWSGGQGNQPQHF. For the CDR3, the DNA is TGTGCCTGGAGTGGGGGACAGGGAAATCAGCCCCAGCATTTT.

A single count supports this clone. The gene calls are TRBV5-5 and TRBJ1-1, with D unresolved. CDR3 length equals 13 residues. Germline CDR1 and CDR2: SGHKS and YYEKEE (reference sequence). V lost 5 bases and J lost 0, with 8 bases in between. In DNA, the CDR3 is TGTGCCAGCAGTCTCCTTATGAACACTGAAGCTTTCTTT. It translates to CASSLLMNTEAFF.

In its sample, this clone was seen a few times. The chain employs TRBV6-5 and TRBJ2-2; TRBD2 is a possible D gene (5 bases). CDR3 length: 14 amino acids. V lost 4 bases and J lost 0, with 6 bases in between. CDR1 MNHEY and CDR2 SVGAGI come from the germline V gene. As DNA, the CDR3 is TGTGCCAGCAGTTTAGCGACGAACACCGGGGAGCTGTTTTTT. Its translation: CASSLATNTGELFF.

The genes are TRBV28 and TRBJ1-3; D gene uncertain. Per germline, CDR1 MDHEN and CDR2 SYDVKM. Trimming cost V 1 base and J 4 bases, with 11 bases left between them. The CDR3 contains 15 residues. CDR3 residues: CASSLSVAGGNTIYF. DNA for the CDR3: TGTGCCAGCAGTTTATCTGTGGCCGGGGGAAACACCATATATTTT.